The next 32 T cell receptor beta chains were all read from a single sample in a study of T-cell memory formation after mild COVID-19. Each CDR3 protein gets one entry after TCRdb re-called the 5' RACE reads with MiXCR. Altogether approximately 290,000 distinct CDR3 sequences are present, 15% to 20% being singletons, with the ten largest covering about a fifth. Sequencing was carried out using PBMCs or a T cell subset sorted from them (not recorded which). The receptors stem from a man between 18 and 35 years old who had mild COVID-19 (a few samples of this study predate the infection). Cell type and time point are not known.

The chain links TRBV5-6 to TRBJ1-1; perhaps TRBD1 as D (5 bases). V shed 0 bases and J shed 1 base, with 10 bases lying between them. The CDR3 spans 15 residues. The germline gives CDR1 SGHDT, CDR2 YYEEEE. CDR3 loop: CASSLVGGANTEAFF. Written as DNA, the CDR3 is TGTGCCAGCAGCTTGGTGGGAGGGGCGAACACTGAAGCTTTCTTT.

This clonotype came up a few times. The rearrangement uses TRBV15 and TRBJ2-2; 10 nucleotides align to TRBD1. V shed 0 bases and J 3 bases; nucleotides not matched to a gene: 4. Looked up from germline, CDR1 is LNHNV and CDR2 is YYDKDF (reference sequence). The CDR3 has 17 amino acids. CDR3 sequence reads: CATSRDWGTGDTGELFF. The CDR3 DNA reads TGTGCCACCAGCAGAGATTGGGGGACAGGGGACACCGGGGAGCTGTTTTTT.

CDR3 residues: CAITPGQSTDTQYF. CDR3 coding DNA: TGTGCCATCACCCCGGGACAGTCCACAGATACGCAGTATTTT. This rearrangement joins TRBV10-3 to TRBJ2-3, with 7 bases lining up with TRBD1. With 7 bases clipped from V and 2 bases from J, the junction kept 6 bases outside the gene matches. The CDR3 covers 14 residues. Germline V gives CDR1 ENHRY, CDR2 SYGVKD.

V and J are TRBV12-3 or TRBV12-4 and TRBJ1-4, with 10 bases matching TRBD1. After removal of 4 bases from V and 6 bases from J, the junction contained 8 bases not matched to a gene. The CDR3 has 16 residues. For the CDR3, the DNA is TGTGCCAGCAGTTCCGGGACAGGGGCCTATTATGAAAAACTGTTTTTT. It yields the protein CASSSGTGAYYEKLFF.

The table lists this clonotype with many counts. The V gene is TRBV11-2, the J gene TRBJ2-1, with TRBD2 matching over 10 bases. The CDR3 contains 17 residues. With V trimmed by 5 bases and J by 6 bases, 13 bases remained unmatched. Germline lookup yields CDR1 SGHAT and CDR2 FQNNGV. The CDR3 spells CASSRHPLAGVVNEQFF. As DNA, the CDR3 is TGTGCCAGCAGCCGCCATCCTCTAGCGGGGGTAGTCAATGAGCAGTTCTTC.

Written as DNA, the CDR3 is TGTGCCAGCAGCTCGGACGCAGGGAGCTCCTATAATTCACCCCTCCACTTT. Residues: CASSSDAGSSYNSPLHF. The V call is TRBV7-6, the J call TRBJ1-6; D might be TRBD1 (5 bases). With 4 bases removed from V and 0 bases from J, the gap between germline ends came to 13 bases. Per the germline V gene, CDR1 is SGHVS and CDR2 is FNYEAQ. This CDR3 region has 17 residues.

V is TRBV7-2 and J is TRBJ1-2; D is ambiguous. Germline assignment: CDR1 SGHTA and CDR2 FQGNSA. This CDR3 contains 14 residues. Trimming shortened V by 4 bases and J by 8 bases, and 17 bases separated the two germline ends. CDR3 in amino acids: CASSSEIVPWGYTF. CDR3 nucleotide sequence: TGTGCCAGCAGCTCGGAGATAGTCCCGTGGGGCTACACCTTC.

This chain uses TRBV7-9 with TRBJ1-2; 9 bases map to TRBD1. CDR1 and CDR2 (germline): SEHNR, FQNEAQ (reference sequence). V was pared by 4 bases and J by 6 bases, with 3 bases of the junction left unmatched. The CDR3 has 13 residues. In DNA form, the CDR3 reads TGTGCCAGCAGCTCCGGGACAGGGAATGGCTACACCTTC. It codes for CASSSGTGNGYTF.

Many counts were recorded for this clonotype. The genes are TRBV6-4 and TRBJ2-3, with 10 nucleotides matching TRBD1. This CDR3 has 14 amino acids. Trimming took 2 bases from V and 4 from J; bases not matched to a gene: 0. CDR1 MRHNA and CDR2 SNTAGT come from the germline V gene. CDR3 sequence (DNA): TGTGCCAGCAGTGACGGACAGGGGGCAGATACGCAGTATTTT. Amino acids: CASSDGQGADTQYF.

The CDR3 coding sequence is TGTGCCAGCAGTCGACAGGGAAATAGCAATCAGCCCCAGCATTTT. Protein product: CASSRQGNSNQPQHF. This chain connects TRBV12-3 or TRBV12-4 to TRBJ1-5; 7 nucleotides match TRBD1. Trimming at V came to 5 bases and at J to 0 bases, leaving 4 bases not matched to a gene. CDR3 length equals 15 residues.

Ten or more counts support this clonotype. This chain joins TRBV4-1 and TRBJ1-1; D gene ambiguous. Germline loops: CDR1 MGHRA, CDR2 YSYEKL. V was trimmed by 1 base and J by 1 base, leaving 13 bases between them. The CDR3 covers 16 residues. The CDR3 region is CASSQALLLGNTEAFF. CDR3 coding DNA: TGCGCCAGCAGCCAAGCGTTACTCCTCGGGAACACTGAAGCTTTCTTT.

The chain links TRBV7-2 to TRBJ1-1; tentatively, D is TRBD1 (5 bases). The germline V gene encodes CDR1 SGHTA and CDR2 FQGNSA. There are 12 residues in the CDR3. Trimming left V 6 bases short and J 3 bases short, with 8 bases between. The CDR3 protein is CASRTTDTEAFF. CDR3 bases: TGTGCCAGCAGGACGACAGACACTGAAGCTTTCTTT.

This chain joins TRBV7-2 and TRBJ1-1, with D perhaps matching TRBD1 (5 bases). Germline V gene sequence: CDR1 SGHTA, CDR2 FQGNSA. The V end lost 5 bases, the J end lost 5 bases, and 15 bases lay between the germline ends. The CDR3 runs 14 residues. For the CDR3, the DNA is TGTGCCAGCAGCCCCCAGGGTGTAGGAACTGAAGCTTTCTTT. This codes for CASSPQGVGTEAFF. Drawing the rest from reference TRBV7-2 and TRBJ1-1, the complete variable domain is GAGVSQSPSNKVTEKGKDVELRCDPISGHTALYWYRQSLGQGLEFLIYFQGNSAPDKSGLPSDRFSAERTGGSVSTLTIQRTQQEDSAVYLCASSPQGVGTEAFFGQGTRLTVV.

CDR3 nucleotide sequence: TGTGCCAGCAGTGAAGCTGTGAGAGGTGGGGAGCAGTTCTTC. It codes for CASSEAVRGGEQFF. The J gene is TRBJ2-1, the V gene TRBV2; D not resolved. The CDR3 contains 14 residues. Germline lookup yields CDR1 SNHLY and CDR2 FYNNEI. The germline V and J ends were trimmed by 0 bases and 10 bases, with 13 bases remaining between them.

This clonotype has only a few counts. V usage is TRBV11-2 and J usage is TRBJ2-6, with TRBD2 as a possible D gene (5 bases). There are 15 residues in the CDR3. The V gene's germline CDR1 is SGHAT and CDR2 FQNNGV. Trimming removed 3 bases from V and 4 bases from J, with 10 bases in between. The CDR3 DNA reads as TGTGCCAGCAGCTTGTCCGGGGTCGGGGCCAACGTCCTGACTTTC. Residues: CASSLSGVGANVLTF.

This clonotype was found many times. The chain couples TRBV5-1 to TRBJ2-1, with D hard to call. V was clipped by 1 base and J by 1 base, with 9 bases between them. Looked up from germline, CDR1 is SGHRS and CDR2 is YFSETQ. The CDR3 is made up of 15 amino acids. In DNA, the CDR3 is TGCGCCAGCAGCTTGTCTTCTAGTTCCTACAATGAGCAGTTCTTC. Amino acid sequence: CASSLSSSSYNEQFF. The whole variable domain, remainder taken from reference TRBV5-1 and TRBJ2-1, is KAGVTQTPRYLIKTRGQQVTLSCSPISGHRSVSWYQQTPGQGLQFLFEYFSETQRNKGNFPGRFSGRQFSNSRSEMNVSTLELGDSALYLCASSLSSSSYNEQFFGPGTRLTVL.

This clonotype has only a few counts. V and J are TRBV14 and TRBJ1-2, with no clear D. Trimming removed 4 bases at V and 3 bases at J, with 15 bases between. The CDR3 extends over 15 amino acids. The germline CDR1 and CDR2 sequences are SGHDN and FVKESK. The CDR3 is CASSRASGSDYGYTF. CDR3 bases: TGTGCCAGCAGCCGAGCGTCGGGCTCAGACTATGGCTACACCTTC.

This clonotype was detected ten times or more. This chain uses TRBV12-3 or TRBV12-4 with TRBJ2-3; D is perhaps TRBD2 (6 bases). The CDR3 runs to 14 residues. Trimming stripped 5 bases from V and 4 bases from J, with 13 bases between. The CDR3 coding sequence is TGTGCCAGCAGTCCCCGCCGGAGGGCAGATACGCAGTATTTT. Amino acids: CASSPRRRADTQYF.

This clonotype has at least ten counts. The V and J genes are TRBV4-1 and TRBJ1-2; D call uncertain. CDR3 length: 14 amino acids. The germline V gene encodes CDR1 MGHRA and CDR2 YSYEKL. Trimming shortened V by 0 bases and J by 3 bases, and 8 bases separated the two germline ends. The CDR3 nucleotides read TGCGCCAGCAGCCAAGAAAATTGGGACTATGGCTACACCTTC. Amino acids: CASSQENWDYGYTF.

This clonotype was counted between two and nine times. The chain links TRBV5-6 to TRBJ2-5, with TRBD1 matching 12 bases. Trimming cost V 3 bases and J 4 bases; bases outside gene matches: 7. This CDR3 has 16 amino acids. CDR1 is SGHDT and CDR2 is YYEEEE in the germline V gene. CDR3 DNA sequence: TGTGCCAGCAGCTGGGGACAGGGGGCGCTTGTAGAGACCCAGTACTTC. Protein sequence: CASSWGQGALVETQYF.

This clonotype occurred a few times. The V gene is TRBV11-1, the J gene TRBJ2-5, with D unclear. This CDR3 spans 14 amino acids. Germline V gene sequence: CDR1 SGHAT, CDR2 FQDESV (reference sequence). V lost 2 bases, J lost 1 base, and 8 bases lay in between. The chain's CDR3 is CASSLSRSQETQYF. The CDR3 DNA follows: TGTGCCAGCAGCTTATCTCGCAGCCAAGAGACCCAGTACTTC.

This clonotype has only a few counts. V gene TRBV20-1 combines with J gene TRBJ2-7; TRBD2 might be the D (5 bases). The germline gives CDR1 DFQATT, CDR2 SNEGSKA (reference sequence). The CDR3 is made up of 13 amino acids. V was pared by 6 bases and J by 0 bases, with 12 bases between. Here the CDR3 reads CSAQSGNSYEQYF. CDR3 DNA: TGCAGTGCGCAGTCGGGAAACTCCTACGAGCAGTACTTC.

The table lists this clonotype with a few counts. The chain couples TRBV20-1 to TRBJ2-1; no reliable D call. Germline V gene lookup returns CDR1 DFQATT and CDR2 SNEGSKA (reference sequence). Trimming shortened V by 3 bases and J by 8 bases, and 5 bases separated the two germline ends. CDR3 length equals 10 residues. DNA of the CDR3: TGCAGTGCTAGCGGTTATGAGCAGTTCTTC. Protein sequence: CSASGYEQFF.

The chain employs TRBV4-3 and TRBJ2-5, with D unresolved. V lost 1 base and J 5 bases, leaving 8 bases between the germline ends. The germline CDR1 and CDR2 sequences are LGHNA and YSLEER. CDR3 size: 13 residues. The DNA of the CDR3 is TGCGCCAGCAGCCAAGCAACTTGGGAGACCCAGTACTTC. Protein sequence: CASSQATWETQYF.

This chain joins TRBV12-3 or TRBV12-4 and TRBJ1-1; 8 nucleotides agree with TRBD1. The CDR3 consists of 13 residues. The trim removed 4 bases at V and 7 bases at J, leaving 5 bases unmatched. The CDR3 spells CASSWAGGREAFF. The CDR3 DNA is TGTGCCAGCAGTTGGGCAGGGGGCCGTGAAGCTTTCTTT.

The V gene is TRBV6-6, the J gene TRBJ2-5; D gene uncertain. The CDR3 totals 13 residues. Germline V CDR1 and CDR2: MNHNY, SVGAGI (reference sequence). V was cut by 2 bases and J by 0 bases, with 4 bases left in between. The CDR3 is CASSYQYQETQYF. The CDR3 region has the DNA TGTGCCAGCAGTTACCAGTACCAAGAGACCCAGTACTTC.

This clonotype appeared a few times. The rearrangement uses TRBV5-5 and TRBJ2-7, with 8 bases fitting TRBD2. The junction had 12 bases not matched to a gene; V was cut back by 5 bases and J by 5 bases. The germline V gene encodes CDR1 SGHKS and CDR2 YYEKEE (reference sequence). There are 15 residues in the CDR3. The CDR3 spells CASSPAGGVNHEQYF. CDR3 DNA sequence: TGTGCCAGCAGTCCGGCGGGGGGAGTAAATCACGAGCAGTACTTC. The full variable domain, its missing parts supplied by reference TRBV5-5 and TRBJ2-7, is DAGVTQSPTHLIKTRGQQVTLRCSPISGHKSVSWYQQVLGQGPQFIFQYYEKEERGRGNFPDRFSARQFPNYSSELNVNALLLGDSALYLCASSPAGGVNHEQYFGPGTRLTVT.

This clonotype was observed many times. V is TRBV7-2 and J is TRBJ2-3; 7 nucleotides agree with TRBD2. Germline V gene lookup returns CDR1 SGHTA and CDR2 FQGNSA. The length of the CDR3 is 18 residues. Trimming at V came to 1 base and at J to 0 bases, leaving 10 bases not matched to a gene. The CDR3, as DNA: TGTGCCAGCAGCTTAGGTCCAGCGGGGAGACTAAGCACAGATACGCAGTATTTT. Its protein product is CASSLGPAGRLSTDTQYF.

The chain couples TRBV6-5 to TRBJ2-2; D gene unclear. In germline, CDR1 is MNHEY, CDR2 SVGAGI. Trimming took off 2 bases at V and 7 bases at J, with 8 bases between the two ends. The CDR3 length is 13 residues. CDR3 nucleotides: TGTGCCAGCAGTTACGAAAGAATCGGGGAGCTGTTTTTT. Its translation is CASSYERIGELFF.

This clonotype turned up a few times. The chain couples TRBV7-8 to TRBJ2-5, with D possibly TRBD1 on 6 matching bases. The CDR3 sequence is 14 residues long. Germline V gene lookup returns CDR1 SGHVS and CDR2 FQNEAQ. The V gene lost 3 bases and the J gene lost 4 bases, with 12 bases spanning the gap. The CDR3 protein is CASSFRVQGETQYF. DNA of the CDR3: TGTGCCAGCAGCTTTCGTGTACAGGGAGAGACCCAGTACTTC.

This clonotype was picked up a small number of times. The gene calls are TRBV5-1 and TRBJ2-3; the match to TRBD2 covers 12 bases. Unmatched junction bases numbered 9, after V lost 0 bases and J lost 4 bases. Germline CDR1 is SGHRS and CDR2 is YFSETQ. The CDR3 is made up of 18 amino acids. The CDR3 reads CASSLDPSGGARSDTQYF. CDR3 bases: TGCGCCAGCAGCTTGGACCCTAGCGGGGGGGCCAGGTCAGATACGCAGTATTTT.

This clonotype has a handful of counts. V gene TRBV5-1 combines with J gene TRBJ2-5; D might be TRBD1 or TRBD2, each matching 6 bases. Trimming left V 4 bases short and J 4 bases short, with 17 bases between. This CDR3 spans 15 amino acids. The germline V gene encodes CDR1 SGHRS and CDR2 YFSETQ. DNA of the CDR3: TGCGCCAGCAGCACCCGCGGAGGGGGGAGAGAGACCCAGTACTTC. Its translation: CASSTRGGGRETQYF. The whole variable domain, remainder taken from reference TRBV5-1 and TRBJ2-5, is KAGVTQTPRYLIKTRGQQVTLSCSPISGHRSVSWYQQTPGQGLQFLFEYFSETQRNKGNFPGRFSGRQFSNSRSEMNVSTLELGDSALYLCASSTRGGGRETQYFGPGTRLLVL.